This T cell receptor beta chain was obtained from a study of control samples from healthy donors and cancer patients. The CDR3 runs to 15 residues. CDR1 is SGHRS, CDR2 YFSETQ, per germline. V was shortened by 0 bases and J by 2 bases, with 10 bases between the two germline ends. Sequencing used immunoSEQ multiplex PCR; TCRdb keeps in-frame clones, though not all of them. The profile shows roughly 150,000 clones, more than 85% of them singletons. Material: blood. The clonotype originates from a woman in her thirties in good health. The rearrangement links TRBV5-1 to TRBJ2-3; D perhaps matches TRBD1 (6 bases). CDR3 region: CASSLVGTTTDTQYF. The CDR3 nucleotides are TGCGCCAGCAGCTTGGTGGGGACAACCACAGATACGCAGTATTTT.